This is a list of T cell receptor beta chains from one sample in a study of cytomegalovirus exposure and HLA in healthy donors. Sequencing used immunoSEQ multiplex PCR; TCRdb keeps in-frame clones, though not all of them. The sample lists more than 90,000 clones, around 80% seen once, with less than 0.95% in the top ten. Material for sequencing was PBMCs. These receptor sequences come from a woman in her fifties or sixties in good health and CMV-seronegative. CDR3s include the opening cysteine and the closing phenylalanine or tryptophan. The D gene is left open where the match is weak. Clone size is stated in some rows and not others, as once, few, many or a class when expanded.

clone_size	v_call	d_call	cdr3_length	j_call	cdr3_aa	cdr3_nt
-	TRBV12-2	-	14	TRBJ1-4	CAIGGDATNEKLFF	TGTGCAATCGGGGGGGATGCAACTAATGAAAAACTGTTTTTT
-	TRBV19	-	15	TRBJ1-5	CASSIVISSNQPQHF	TGTGCCAGTAGTATTGTTATCTCTAGCAATCAGCCCCAGCATTTT
-	TRBV5-4	-	15	TRBJ2-3	CASSLVGRGSDTQYF	TGTGCCAGCAGCTTGGTGGGCAGGGGATCGGATACGCAGTATTTT
-	TRBV28	-	14	TRBJ2-1	CASPPTGDYNEQFF	TGTGCCAGCCCCCCAACGGGTGACTACAATGAGCAGTTCTTC
-	TRBV30	-	12	TRBJ1-1	CAWSVGNTEAFF	TGTGCCTGGAGTGTCGGTAACACTGAAGCTTTCTTT
-	TRBV28	TRBD1	13	TRBJ1-1	CASSLTGGTEAFF	TGTGCCAGCAGTCTTACAGGGGGCACTGAAGCTTTCTTT
few	TRBV18	TRBD1	15	TRBJ1-2	CASSPYATGGHGYTF	TGTGCCAGCTCACCATACGCAACAGGGGGTCATGGCTACACCTTC
once	TRBV28	-	15	TRBJ2-7	CASSLSGSLFHEQYF	TGTGCCAGCAGTTTATCAGGGTCTCTGTTCCACGAGCAGTACTTC
-	TRBV6-1	-	14	TRBJ1-4	CASSGDSLGEKLFF	TGTGCCAGCAGTGGAGACAGCCTCGGGGAAAAACTGTTTTTT
few	TRBV4-3	TRBD2	15	TRBJ2-7	CASSQAILADYEQYF	TGCGCCAGCAGCCAAGCAATACTAGCGGACTACGAGCAGTACTTC
-	TRBV6-5	TRBD1	14	TRBJ2-4	CASSGGQGGNIQYF	TGTGCCAGCAGTGGGGGACAGGGTGGAAACATTCAGTACTTC
-	TRBV10-3	-	15	TRBJ1-4	CAISESGGPREKLFF	TGTGCCATCAGTGAGTCTGGGGGCCCTAGGGAAAAACTGTTTTTT
-	TRBV9	-	14	TRBJ1-1	CASSVTGSQPAAFF	TGTGCCAGCAGCGTAACGGGATCCCAACCGGCTGCTTTCTTT
-	TRBV28	-	12	TRBJ1-4	CASLGQDEKLFF	TGTGCCAGCCTGGGGCAGGATGAAAAACTGTTTTTT
-	TRBV5-6	TRBD1	14	TRBJ2-7	CASSQGTGYGEQYF	TGTGCCAGCAGCCAGGGGACAGGGTACGGCGAGCAGTACTTC
-	TRBV27	-	16	TRBJ2-7	CASSLSGGTVTYEQYF	TGTGCCAGCAGTTTATCAGGCGGGACTGTAACCTACGAGCAGTACTTC
few	TRBV9	-	16	TRBJ2-7	CASSGGLGQSSYEQYF	TGTGCCAGCAGCGGGGGCCTCGGTCAGAGCTCCTACGAGCAGTACTTC
-	TRBV30	-	9	TRBJ2-7	CATGKGQYF	TGTGCTACAGGGAAAGGGCAGTACTTC
once	TRBV30	-	13	TRBJ1-2	CAWSPRGLGPYTF	TGTGCCTGGAGTCCCAGGGGCCTAGGCCCCTACACCTTC
-	TRBV5-4	TRBD1	14	TRBJ1-2	CASSRTGRDYGYTF	TGTGCCAGCAGCCGGACAGGGCGGGACTATGGCTACACCTTC
-	TRBV6-6	-	15	TRBJ2-7	CASSNSPPGAYEQYF	TGTGCCAGCAGTAACTCTCCCCCAGGGGCCTACGAGCAGTACTTC
few	TRBV10-1	-	14	TRBJ2-3	CASSESTPQQAQYF	TGCGCCAGCAGTGAGTCGACGCCCCAGCAGGCGCAGTATTTT
few	TRBV19	-	16	TRBJ2-6	CASSMGRPSGANVLTF	TGTGCCAGTAGTATGGGGCGCCCCTCTGGGGCCAACGTCCTGACTTTC
-	TRBV4-1	-	14	TRBJ2-7	CASSQDPSVSEQYF	TGCGCCAGCAGCCAAGATCCTTCCGTTTCCGAGCAGTACTTC
few	TRBV7-8	-	12	TRBJ2-1	CASSFPLYEQFF	TGTGCCAGCAGCTTCCCCCTTTATGAGCAGTTCTTC
-	TRBV4-3	TRBD1	15	TRBJ1-2	CASSQDGRGNYGYTF	TGCGCCAGCAGCCAAGACGGCAGGGGGAACTATGGCTACACCTTC
-	TRBV10-3	TRBD2	13	TRBJ2-7	CAISGLAGHEQYF	TGTGCCATCAGTGGTCTAGCGGGACACGAGCAGTACTTC
-	TRBV10-2	TRBD2	15	TRBJ2-3	CASLGASGSTDTQYF	TGCGCCAGCCTTGGGGCTAGCGGGAGTACAGATACGCAGTATTTT